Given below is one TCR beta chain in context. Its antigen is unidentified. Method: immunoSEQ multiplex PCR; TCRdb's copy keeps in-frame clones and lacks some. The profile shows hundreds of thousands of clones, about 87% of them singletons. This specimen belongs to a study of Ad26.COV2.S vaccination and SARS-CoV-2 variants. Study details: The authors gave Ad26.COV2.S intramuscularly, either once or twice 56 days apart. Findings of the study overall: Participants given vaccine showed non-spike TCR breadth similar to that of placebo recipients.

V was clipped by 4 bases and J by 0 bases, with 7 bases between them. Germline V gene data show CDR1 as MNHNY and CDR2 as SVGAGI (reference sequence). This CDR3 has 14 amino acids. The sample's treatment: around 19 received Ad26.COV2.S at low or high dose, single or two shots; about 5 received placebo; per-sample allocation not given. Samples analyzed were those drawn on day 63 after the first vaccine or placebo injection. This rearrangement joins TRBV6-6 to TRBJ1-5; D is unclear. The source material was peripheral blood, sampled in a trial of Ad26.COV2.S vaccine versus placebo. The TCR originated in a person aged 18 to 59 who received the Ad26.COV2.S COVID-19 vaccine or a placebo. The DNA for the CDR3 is TGTGCCAGCAGTTTTCCCCTTAGCAATCAGCCCCAGCATTTT. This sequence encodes CASSFPLSNQPQHF.